This TCR beta chain was sequenced during a study of CD8 T cells in Susac syndrome. Germline CDR1 SGHTA, CDR2 FQGTGA. This CDR3 is built from 14 residues. The V gene lost 4 bases and the J gene lost 6 bases, with 12 bases spanning the gap. The CD8+ and CD4+ T cells were negatively isolated, with the TEMRA cells enriched by FACS. Reverse transcription of about 0.45 to 1 ug RNA was carried out with random hexamers. TCRdb re-derived calls from the immunoSEQ multiplex PCR reads in MiXCR, one entry per CDR3 protein. The table lists around 300,000 distinct CDR3 sequences, about 89% of them singletons, with about 0.17% in the top ten.

The chain combines TRBV7-3 with TRBJ2-2; tentatively, D is TRBD1 (6 bases). Sequencing input: CD8+ T cells from PBMCs. The sequence derives from a human donor with multiple sclerosis. The CDR3 nucleotides read TGTGCCAGCAGCTGGGACACCTCCCCCGGGGAGCTGTTTTTT. As protein: CASSWDTSPGELFF.